Listed below are T cell receptor beta chains from one sample, sequenced in a study of cytomegalovirus exposure and HLA in healthy donors. Assay: immunoSEQ multiplex PCR; the TCRdb copy retains only in-frame clones and omits some. The sample has approximately 150,000 clones, approximately 90% seen once. Sample: PBMCs. These receptors all come from a young man in good health and CMV-seropositive. The CDR3 runs from the conserved cysteine through the conserved F or W. D genes are given only for firm matches. Clone size appears in some rows only: once, few, many, or a class for an expanded clone.

V gene	clone size	D gene	J gene	CDR3 DNA	CDR3 protein
TRBV7-9	.	.	TRBJ2-1	TGTGCCAGCAGCTTAGGCTCAGTCTCCTACAATGAGCAGTTCTTC	CASSLGSVSYNEQFF
TRBV19	.	TRBD1	TRBJ1-1	TGTGCCAGTAGTAGCCCGACAGGGATGAACACTGAAGCTTTCTTT	CASSSPTGMNTEAFF
TRBV5-1	.	TRBD1	TRBJ2-2	TGCGCCAGCAGGTTCTCTCTGGCAGGGGGCATAGGGGAGCTGTTTTTT	CASRFSLAGGIGELFF
TRBV2	.	.	TRBJ2-1	TGTGCCAGCAGTGGGACACAAAGTGTGCAGTTCTTC	CASSGTQSVQFF
TRBV2	.	.	TRBJ2-2	TGTGCCAGCAGGGTTGAGAGGAGAAGCACCGGGGAGCTGTTTTTT	CASRVERRSTGELFF
TRBV6-1	few	.	TRBJ2-7	TGTGCCAGCAGTGAGGGGCTCCCGGTTGGCGCACGGTCCTTCGGCTTCTTC	CASSEGLPVGARSFGFF
TRBV5-1	once	.	TRBJ2-1	TGCGCCAGCAGCTTCGGCCAGGATTCAAATGAGCAGTTCTTC	CASSFGQDSNEQFF
TRBV6-5	.	.	TRBJ2-7	TGTGCCAGCAGCCGAACAGGGACCTACGAGCAGTACTTC	CASSRTGTYEQYF
TRBV19	.	TRBD1	TRBJ2-7	TGTGCCAGTAGACCGGGACAGACTCCCTACGAGCAGTACTTC	CASRPGQTPYEQYF
TRBV28	.	.	TRBJ1-2	TGTGCCAGCAGTTTCATGGAAGAGGAGGGTGTTACCTTC	CASSFMEEEGVTF
TRBV4-1	.	TRBD2	TRBJ2-7	TGCGCCAGCAGCCAAGATTTAAGCGGGGGACGGGGGGACGAGCAGTACTTC	CASSQDLSGGRGDEQYF
TRBV6-1	many	.	TRBJ1-5	TGTGCCAGCAGTGAAGGAGAGGGAAGAGGACAGCCCCAGCATTTT	CASSEGEGRGQPQHF
TRBV6-1	.	.	TRBJ1-5	TGTGCCAGCGGATTAAGACCCCGAGGTGATCAGCCCCAGCATTTT	CASGLRPRGDQPQHF
TRBV5-6	.	.	TRBJ1-1	TGTGCCAGCAGCTTTGGGAGGGTTGAAGCTTTCTTT	CASSFGRVEAFF
TRBV13	.	.	TRBJ2-7	TGTGCCAGCAGCTTAGATGAGACTAGAACCTACGAGCAGTACTTC	CASSLDETRTYEQYF
TRBV7-8	.	TRBD1	TRBJ1-4	TGTGCCAGCAGCCGGACTCCGGGACAGGGCTTCGAAAAACTGTTTTTT	CASSRTPGQGFEKLFF
TRBV10-3	.	.	TRBJ1-2	TGTGCCATCAGTGAGTCAACCCGGGGCTACACCTTC	CAISESTRGYTF
TRBV30	.	.	TRBJ1-1	TGTGCCTGGAGTCCGCACCACCGGGACACCATGAACACTGAAGCTTTCTTT	CAWSPHHRDTMNTEAFF
TRBV27	.	TRBD1	TRBJ2-6	TGTGCCAGCAGTGGGTACAGGGGGAGGTCTGGGGCCAACGTCCTGACTTTC	CASSGYRGRSGANVLTF
TRBV27	.	.	TRBJ2-7	TGTGCCAGCAGCTTCCTGGACACCTACGAGCAGTACTTC	CASSFLDTYEQYF
TRBV29-1	.	TRBD1	TRBJ1-2	TGCAGCACCTTAGACAGGGGGGCGACGGATGGCTACACCTTC	CSTLDRGATDGYTF
TRBV5-3	.	.	TRBJ1-1	TGTGCCAGAAGCTTGACAACGGGTGAAGCTTTCTTT	CARSLTTGEAFF
TRBV30	.	TRBD2	TRBJ2-7	TGTGCCTGGTCTCAGCTAGCGGGGATCCTTTACGAGCAGTACTTC	CAWSQLAGILYEQYF
TRBV5-1	.	TRBD1	TRBJ1-4	TGCGCCAGCAGCCGAATTACAGGGGTAACTAATGAAAAACTGTTTTTT	CASSRITGVTNEKLFF
TRBV6-5	.	.	TRBJ1-1	TGTGCCAGCAGTTACTCGACTGGGGCAGGGAGGGCTTTCTTT	CASSYSTGAGRAFF
TRBV6-1	.	.	TRBJ1-2	TGTGCCAGCAGTGAAGCCCTTGTCGAGGGATCCTATGGCTACACCTTC	CASSEALVEGSYGYTF
TRBV27	.	TRBD1	TRBJ2-1	TGTGCCAGCAGTTTATCGGGACAGGTGAGATCCTACAATGAGCAGTTCTTC	CASSLSGQVRSYNEQFF
TRBV6-6	once	.	TRBJ1-2	TGTGCCAGCAGTTACTCGGCAGGTGGGGGCTACACCTTC	CASSYSAGGGYTF
TRBV2	.	.	TRBJ1-3	TGTGCCAGAGAGGACAGAGAGGGGAACACCATATATTTT	CAREDREGNTIYF
TRBV5-8	.	TRBD1	TRBJ1-5	TGTGCCAGCAGCAGAGACAGGGGAGGGGATAGCAATCAGCCCCAGCATTTT	CASSRDRGGDSNQPQHF
TRBV10-2	.	.	TRBJ1-2	TGCGCCACTTGGACACCAGATGGCTACACCTTC	CATWTPDGYTF
TRBV29-1	.	TRBD1	TRBJ2-2	TGCAGCGTAGCCACAGGGGTCACCGGGGAGCTGTTTTTT	CSVATGVTGELFF
TRBV6-5	few	.	TRBJ1-2	TGTGCCAGCAGCTACGCGAGCCACTATGGCTACACCTTC	CASSYASHYGYTF
TRBV10-3	.	.	TRBJ1-2	TGTGCCATTACCCAGAGCGAGGGCTATGGCTACACCTTC	CAITQSEGYGYTF
TRBV5-1	.	TRBD2	TRBJ2-3	TGCGCCAGCAGCTCGCAGCGGGAGTTGATAACAGATACGCAGTATTTT	CASSSQRELITDTQYF
TRBV11-2	.	.	TRBJ2-1	TGTGCCAGCAGCTCCTTATCCGGGGGAAATGAGCAGTTCTTC	CASSSLSGGNEQFF
TRBV5-4	.	.	TRBJ1-1	TGTGCCAGCAGCTCCGACAGTATCACTGAAGCTTTCTTT	CASSSDSITEAFF
TRBV29-1	.	.	TRBJ2-6	TGCAGCGTTCTGAGGTCTGGGGCCAACGTCCTGACTTTC	CSVLRSGANVLTF
TRBV7-9	.	.	TRBJ2-5	TGTGCCAGCAGCTTCCAGGCGGGGGAGACCCAGTACTTC	CASSFQAGETQYF
TRBV19	.	.	TRBJ2-2	TGTGCCAGTAGCGGGAATAGCGGCGGGGAGCTGTTTTTT	CASSGNSGGELFF
TRBV18	.	.	TRBJ2-1	TGTGCCAGCTCACCCGGGATTACCAATGAGCAGTTCTTC	CASSPGITNEQFF
TRBV6-1	.	TRBD2	TRBJ2-7	TGTGCCAGCAGTGAAGTAAGCGGGAGCTCCTACGAGCAGTACTTC	CASSEVSGSSYEQYF
TRBV5-1	.	.	TRBJ2-7	TGCGCCAGCAGCTCGGGCCAGAGAGTGGGGGGCGAGCAGTACTTC	CASSSGQRVGGEQYF
TRBV14	.	TRBD1	TRBJ1-2	TGTGCCAGCAGCCAAGATCGCTCCCGACTAGACAGGGCTCATCACACCTTC	CASSQDRSRLDRAHHTF
TRBV18	once	TRBD2	TRBJ2-1	TGTGCCAGCTCGCAACCGGGACTAGCGGGGATACATGAGCAGTTCTTC	CASSQPGLAGIHEQFF
TRBV2	few	.	TRBJ2-7	TGTGCCACAAGGGGTTGGGCGTCCGAGCAGTACTTC	CATRGWASEQYF
TRBV9	once	TRBD1	TRBJ1-1	TGTGCCAGCAGCGTAGGACAGGGAAGAACTGAAGCTTTCTTT	CASSVGQGRTEAFF
TRBV7-2	.	TRBD2	TRBJ2-5	TGTGCCAGCAGCTATACTAGCGGGGGGGCAGGGGAGACCCAGTACTTC	CASSYTSGGAGETQYF
TRBV6-6	once	.	TRBJ2-1	TGTGCCAGCAGGGAGGGGGGGCCATACAATGAGCAGTTCTTC	CASREGGPYNEQFF
TRBV2	.	.	TRBJ2-3	TGTGCCAGCACCGTCGCGGGGACCACAGATACGCAGTATTTT	CASTVAGTTDTQYF
TRBV4-1	.	TRBD1	TRBJ1-6	TGCGCCAGCAGCCAGGCACAGGGGGCATCCTATAATTCACCCCTCCACTTT	CASSQAQGASYNSPLHF
TRBV5-1	.	.	TRBJ2-5	TGCGCCAGCAGCTTGGGGGGAGGCGAGACCCAGTACTTC	CASSLGGGETQYF
TRBV5-1	.	TRBD2	TRBJ2-5	TGCGCCAGCAGCTTGTCGGGGGCTAGCGGGGCCCCAGAGACCCAGTACTTC	CASSLSGASGAPETQYF
TRBV18	.	TRBD1	TRBJ1-1	TGTGCCAGCTCAACCGACAGGGTACCTGAAGCTTTCTTT	CASSTDRVPEAFF
TRBV4-1	.	TRBD1	TRBJ2-7	TGCGCCAGCAGCCAGGGCTACGGGGGACAGGGAAACGAGCAGTACTTC	CASSQGYGGQGNEQYF
TRBV5-1	.	TRBD1	TRBJ2-7	TGCGCCAGCAGCACGGGACAGGTCAACTCCTACGAGCAGTACTTC	CASSTGQVNSYEQYF
TRBV7-9	.	.	TRBJ2-1	TGTGCCAGCAGATTGACCAACCTAGATGAGCAGTTCTTC	CASRLTNLDEQFF